This note documents a single T cell receptor beta chain sequence. The target antigen is unknown. Within the sample, other DNA sequences also encode this same CDR3. These data belong to a study of shared clonotypes between healthy human individuals. Overall study: There were three CD4 naive, three CD4 memory, two CD8 naive and one CD8 memory plates per donor.

Terminally differentiated effector memory CD45RA+ cells were left out of the naive CD8 fraction, which was CD45RO-negative and positively selected for CCR7. The assay was carried out at the deep level. Clones were sequenced by immunoSEQ multiplex PCR, and TCRdb holds only the in-frame ones, with some missing. The sample has over 2,000,000 clones, approximately 92% seen once. Overall study results and limits: When naive CD4 clonotypes were compared across four donors, 4% to 6.5% were shared. When compared with the clonotypes that were shared by all four sorted-subset donors, the non-shared clonotypes turned out to have lower generation probabilities.

Source material: naive CD8+ T cells from PBMCs. This receptor was obtained from a young man in good health. Some clones in this sample may be carry-over from other donors' samples.

The CDR3 sequence: CASSQEGGFSYEQYF. As DNA, the CDR3 is TGCGCCAGCAGCCAAGAGGGGGGCTTCTCCTACGAGCAGTACTTC. The chain recombines TRBV4-1 with TRBJ2-7, with D perhaps TRBD1 or TRBD2 (6 bases each). CDR1 and CDR2 from the germline V gene are MGHRA and YSYEKL. CDR3 size: 15 residues. The V end was cut by 0 bases, the J end by 0 bases, with 9 bases between.